There are many counts of the clone carrying this TCR beta chain. One entry per CDR3 protein, called by TCRdb with MiXCR from the RT-PCR reads. Found here are about 700,000 distinct CDR3 sequences, 14% of them singletons; the top ten hold around 3.3%. The CDR3 covers 14 residues. Trimming took 8 bases from V and 2 from J; bases not matched to a gene: 3. Germline CDR1 reads WSHSY; CDR2 reads SAAADI. Material for sequencing was memory CD4+ T cells from blood. The clonotype comes from a female donor in good health, serving as a healthy control. The chain employs TRBV10-2 and TRBJ2-1, with TRBD2 matching 10 bases. The CDR3 DNA follows: TGCGCCAGCTCCACTAGCGGGGCCTACAATGAGCAGTTCTTC. Its translation is CASSTSGAYNEQFF.